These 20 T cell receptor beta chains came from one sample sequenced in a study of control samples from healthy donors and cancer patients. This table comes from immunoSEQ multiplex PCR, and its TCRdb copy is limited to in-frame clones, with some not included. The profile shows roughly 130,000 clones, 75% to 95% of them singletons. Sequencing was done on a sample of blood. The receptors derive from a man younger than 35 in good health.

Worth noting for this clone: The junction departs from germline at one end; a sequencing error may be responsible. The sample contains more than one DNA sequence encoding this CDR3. The CDR3: CASSFGRNTYEQYF. CDR3 DNA: TGTGCTAGCAGTTTCGGACGGAATACCTACGAGCAGTACTTC. The chain joins TRBV6-5 to TRBJ2-7; D not certain. Germline lookup yields CDR1 MNHEY and CDR2 SVGAGI. The CDR3 sequence is 14 residues long.

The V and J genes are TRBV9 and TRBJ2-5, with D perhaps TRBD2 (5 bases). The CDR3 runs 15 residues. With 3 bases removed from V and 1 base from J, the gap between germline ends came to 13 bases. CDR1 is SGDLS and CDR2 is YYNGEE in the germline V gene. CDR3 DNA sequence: TGTGCCAGCAGCGCGGGAACGGGCGTCCAAGAGACCCAGTACTTC. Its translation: CASSAGTGVQETQYF.

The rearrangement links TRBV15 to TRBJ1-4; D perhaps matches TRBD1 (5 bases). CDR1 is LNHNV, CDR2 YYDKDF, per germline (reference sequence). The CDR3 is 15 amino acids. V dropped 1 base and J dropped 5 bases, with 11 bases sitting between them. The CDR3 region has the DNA TGTGCCACCAGCAGAGCCGGGACTGAGAATGAAAAACTGTTTTTT. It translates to CATSRAGTENEKLFF.

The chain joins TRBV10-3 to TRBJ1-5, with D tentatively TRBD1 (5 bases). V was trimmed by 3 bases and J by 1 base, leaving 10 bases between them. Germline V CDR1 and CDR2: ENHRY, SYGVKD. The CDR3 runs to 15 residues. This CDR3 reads CAISDQDRSNQPQHF. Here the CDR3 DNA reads TGTGCCATCAGTGACCAAGACAGAAGCAATCAGCCCCAGCATTTT.

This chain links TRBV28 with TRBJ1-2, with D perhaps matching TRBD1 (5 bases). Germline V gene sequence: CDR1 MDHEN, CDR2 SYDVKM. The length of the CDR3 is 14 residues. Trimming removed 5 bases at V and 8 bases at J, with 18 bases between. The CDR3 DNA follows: TGTGCCAGCAGTAGGGACCTACAAACGAGGGGCTACACCTTC. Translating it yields CASSRDLQTRGYTF.

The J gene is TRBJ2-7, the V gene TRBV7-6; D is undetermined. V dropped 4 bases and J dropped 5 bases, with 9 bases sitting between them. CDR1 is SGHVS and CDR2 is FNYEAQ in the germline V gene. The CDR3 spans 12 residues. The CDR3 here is CASSSLADEQYF. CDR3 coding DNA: TGTGCCAGCAGCTCCCTCGCGGACGAGCAGTACTTC. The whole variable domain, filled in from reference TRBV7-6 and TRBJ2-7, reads GAGVSQSPRYKVTKRGQDVALRCDPISGHVSLYWYRQALGQGPEFLTYFNYEAQQDKSGLPNDRFSAERPEGSISTLTIQRTEQRDSAMYRCASSSLADEQYFGPGTRLTVT.

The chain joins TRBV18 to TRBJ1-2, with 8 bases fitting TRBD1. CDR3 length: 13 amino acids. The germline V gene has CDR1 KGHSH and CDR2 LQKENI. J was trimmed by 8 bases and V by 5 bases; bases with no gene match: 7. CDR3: CASSGQGGVGYTF. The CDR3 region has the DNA TGTGCCAGCTCAGGACAGGGAGGTGTCGGCTACACCTTC.

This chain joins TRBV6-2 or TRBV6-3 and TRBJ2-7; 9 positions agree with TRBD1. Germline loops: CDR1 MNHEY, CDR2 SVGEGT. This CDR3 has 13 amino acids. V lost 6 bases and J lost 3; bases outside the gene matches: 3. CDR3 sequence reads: CASSTGGHYEQYV. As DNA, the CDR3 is TGTGCCAGCAGCACAGGGGGCCACTACGAGCAGTACGTC.

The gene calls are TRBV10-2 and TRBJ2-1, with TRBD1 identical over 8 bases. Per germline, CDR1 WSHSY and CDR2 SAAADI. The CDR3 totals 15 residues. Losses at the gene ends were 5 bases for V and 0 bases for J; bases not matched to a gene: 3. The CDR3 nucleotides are TGCGCCAGCAGTAACACAGGGGGCTCCTACAATGAGCAGTTCTTC. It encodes CASSNTGGSYNEQFF.

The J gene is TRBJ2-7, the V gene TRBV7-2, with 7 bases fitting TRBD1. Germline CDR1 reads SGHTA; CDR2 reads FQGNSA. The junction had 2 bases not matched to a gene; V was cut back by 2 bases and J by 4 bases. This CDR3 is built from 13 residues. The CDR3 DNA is TGTGCCAGCAGCTTAACGGGACAGTACGAGCAGTACTTC. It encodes CASSLTGQYEQYF. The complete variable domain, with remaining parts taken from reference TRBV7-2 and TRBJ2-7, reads GAGVSQSPSNKVTEKGKDVELRCDPISGHTALYWYRQSLGQGLEFLIYFQGNSAPDKSGLPSDRFSAERTGGSVSTLTIQRTQQEDSAVYLCASSLTGQYEQYFGPGTRLTVT.

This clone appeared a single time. CDR3: CASKLGGNTEAFF. The CDR3 bases are TGTGCCAGCAAACTCGGGGGGAACACTGAAGCTTTCTTT. V is TRBV6-5 and J is TRBJ1-1, with a tentative D call TRBD1 (5 bases). Per the germline V gene, CDR1 is MNHEY and CDR2 is SVGAGI. The V and J ends lost 7 bases and 1 base respectively, with 10 bases between them. This CDR3 has 13 residues.

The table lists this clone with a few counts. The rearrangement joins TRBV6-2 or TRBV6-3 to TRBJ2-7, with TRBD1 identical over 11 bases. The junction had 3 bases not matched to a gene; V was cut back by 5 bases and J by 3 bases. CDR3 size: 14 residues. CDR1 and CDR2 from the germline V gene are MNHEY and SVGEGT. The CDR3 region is CASSGTGGNYEQYF. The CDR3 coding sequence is TGTGCCAGCAGTGGGACAGGGGGAAACTACGAGCAGTACTTC.

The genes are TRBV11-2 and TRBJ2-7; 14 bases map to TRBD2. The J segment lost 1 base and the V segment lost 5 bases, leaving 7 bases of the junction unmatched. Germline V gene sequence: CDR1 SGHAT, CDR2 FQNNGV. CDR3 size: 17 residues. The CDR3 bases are TGTGCCAGCAGCCCCTCCGGGACTAGCGGGAGATCCTACGAGCAGTACGTC. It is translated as CASSPSGTSGRSYEQYV.

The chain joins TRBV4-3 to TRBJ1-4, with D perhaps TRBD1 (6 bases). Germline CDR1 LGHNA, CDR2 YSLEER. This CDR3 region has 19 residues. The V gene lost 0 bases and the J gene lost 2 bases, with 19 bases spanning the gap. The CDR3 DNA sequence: TGCGCCAGCAGCCAAGAGTGGACAATATCAGGGGCCACTAATGAAAAACTGTTTTTT. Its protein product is CASSQEWTISGATNEKLFF.

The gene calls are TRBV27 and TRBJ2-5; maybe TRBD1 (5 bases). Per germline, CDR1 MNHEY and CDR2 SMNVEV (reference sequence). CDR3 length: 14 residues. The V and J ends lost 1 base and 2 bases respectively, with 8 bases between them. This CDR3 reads CASSLWGTQETQYF. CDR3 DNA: TGTGCCAGCAGTTTATGGGGCACACAAGAGACCCAGTACTTC.

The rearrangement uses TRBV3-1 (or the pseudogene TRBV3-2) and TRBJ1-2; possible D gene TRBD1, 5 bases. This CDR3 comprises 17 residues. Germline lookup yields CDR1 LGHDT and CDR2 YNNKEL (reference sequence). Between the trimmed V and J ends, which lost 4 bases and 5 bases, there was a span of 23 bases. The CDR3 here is CASSPSTGPIFEYGYTF. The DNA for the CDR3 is TGTGCCAGCAGCCCAAGTACGGGGCCCATTTTTGAGTATGGCTACACCTTC.

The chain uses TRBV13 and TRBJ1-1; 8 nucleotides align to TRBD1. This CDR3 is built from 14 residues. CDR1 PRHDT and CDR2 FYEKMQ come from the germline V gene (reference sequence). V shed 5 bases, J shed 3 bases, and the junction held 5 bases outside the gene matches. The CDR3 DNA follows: TGTGCCAGCAGCCCCGGACAGGGTGACACTGAAGCTTTCTTT. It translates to CASSPGQGDTEAFF.

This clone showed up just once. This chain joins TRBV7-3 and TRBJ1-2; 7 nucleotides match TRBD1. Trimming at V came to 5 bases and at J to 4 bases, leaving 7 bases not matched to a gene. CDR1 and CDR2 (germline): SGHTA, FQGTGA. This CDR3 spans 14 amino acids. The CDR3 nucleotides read TGTGCCAGCAGCCAAGGGGGCTCTGGCTATGGCTACACCTTC. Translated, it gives CASSQGGSGYGYTF.

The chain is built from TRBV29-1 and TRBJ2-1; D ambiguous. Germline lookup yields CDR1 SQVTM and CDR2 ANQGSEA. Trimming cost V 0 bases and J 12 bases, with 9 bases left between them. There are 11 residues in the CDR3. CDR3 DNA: TGCAGCGTTGAAGATCTGATTGGGCAGTTCTTC. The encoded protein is CSVEDLIGQFF.

The DNA for the CDR3 is TGTGCCAGCACTTGGACCCTCACTGAAGCTTTCTTT. As protein: CASTWTLTEAFF. This sequence joins TRBV6-5 and TRBJ1-1; D gene uncertain. This CDR3 spans 12 amino acids. Germline lookup yields CDR1 MNHEY and CDR2 SVGAGI. V was clipped by 7 bases and J by 4 bases, with 10 bases between them.